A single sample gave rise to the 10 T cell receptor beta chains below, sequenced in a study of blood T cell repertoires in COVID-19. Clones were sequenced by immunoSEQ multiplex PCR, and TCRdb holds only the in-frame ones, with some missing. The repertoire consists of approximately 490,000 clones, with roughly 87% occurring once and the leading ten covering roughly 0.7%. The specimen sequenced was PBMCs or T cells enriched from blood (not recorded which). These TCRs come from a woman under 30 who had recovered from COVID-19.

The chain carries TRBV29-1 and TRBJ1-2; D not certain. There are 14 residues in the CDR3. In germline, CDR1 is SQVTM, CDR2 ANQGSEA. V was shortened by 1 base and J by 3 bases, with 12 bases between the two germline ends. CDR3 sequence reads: CSVEGGSRDYGYTF. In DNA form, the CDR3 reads TGCAGCGTTGAAGGAGGGTCAAGGGACTATGGCTACACCTTC.

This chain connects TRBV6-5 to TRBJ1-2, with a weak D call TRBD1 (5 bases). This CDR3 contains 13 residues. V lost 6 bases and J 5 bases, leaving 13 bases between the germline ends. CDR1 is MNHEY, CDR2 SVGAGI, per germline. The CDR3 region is CASRGQGGYGYTF. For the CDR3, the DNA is TGTGCCAGCAGGGGCCAGGGAGGTTATGGCTACACCTTC.

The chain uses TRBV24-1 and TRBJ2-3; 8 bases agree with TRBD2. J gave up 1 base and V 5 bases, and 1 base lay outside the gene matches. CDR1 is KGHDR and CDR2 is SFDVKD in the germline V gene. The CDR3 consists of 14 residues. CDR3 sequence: CATSGRGGTDTQYF. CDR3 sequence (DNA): TGTGCCACCAGTGGGCGGGGGGGCACAGATACGCAGTATTTT.

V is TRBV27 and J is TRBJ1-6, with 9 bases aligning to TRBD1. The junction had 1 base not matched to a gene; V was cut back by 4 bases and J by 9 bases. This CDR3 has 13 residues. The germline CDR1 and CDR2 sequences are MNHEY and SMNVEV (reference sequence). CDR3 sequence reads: CASSSTGGSPLHF. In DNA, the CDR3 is TGTGCCAGCAGTTCGACAGGGGGTTCACCCCTCCACTTT.

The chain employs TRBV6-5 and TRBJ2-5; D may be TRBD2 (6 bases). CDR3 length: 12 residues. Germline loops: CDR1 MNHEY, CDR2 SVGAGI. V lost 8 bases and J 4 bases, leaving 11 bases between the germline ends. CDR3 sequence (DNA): TGTGCCAGCGCCGCGGGGCCAGAGACCCAGTACTTC. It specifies CASAAGPETQYF.

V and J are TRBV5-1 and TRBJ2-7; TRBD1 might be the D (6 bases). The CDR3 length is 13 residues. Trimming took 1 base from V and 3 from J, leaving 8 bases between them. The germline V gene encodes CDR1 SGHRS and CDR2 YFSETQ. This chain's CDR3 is CASSLYRDYEQYF. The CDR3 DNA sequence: TGCGCCAGCAGCTTGTACAGGGACTACGAGCAGTACTTC.

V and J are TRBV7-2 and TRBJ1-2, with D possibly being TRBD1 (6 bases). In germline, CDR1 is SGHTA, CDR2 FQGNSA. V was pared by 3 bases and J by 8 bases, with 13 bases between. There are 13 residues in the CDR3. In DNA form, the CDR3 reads TGTGCCAGCAGCTTGCACCAGGGGACCGGCTACACCTTC. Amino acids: CASSLHQGTGYTF. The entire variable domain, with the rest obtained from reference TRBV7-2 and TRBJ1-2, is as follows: GAGVSQSPSNKVTEKGKDVELRCDPISGHTALYWYRQSLGQGLEFLIYFQGNSAPDKSGLPSDRFSAERTGGSVSTLTIQRTQQEDSAVYLCASSLHQGTGYTFGSGTRLTVV.

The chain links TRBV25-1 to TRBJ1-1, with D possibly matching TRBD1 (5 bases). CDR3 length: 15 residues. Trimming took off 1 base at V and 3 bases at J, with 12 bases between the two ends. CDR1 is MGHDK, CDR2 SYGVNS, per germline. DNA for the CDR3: TGTGCCAGCAGTGAATTTGTCGGGGGGGACACTGAAGCTTTCTTT. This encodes CASSEFVGGDTEAFF.

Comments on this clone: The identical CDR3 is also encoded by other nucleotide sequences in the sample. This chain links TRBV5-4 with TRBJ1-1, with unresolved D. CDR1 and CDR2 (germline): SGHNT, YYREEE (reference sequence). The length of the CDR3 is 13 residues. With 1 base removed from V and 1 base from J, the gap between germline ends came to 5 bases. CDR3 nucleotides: TGTGCCAGCAGCTTGAGAGGGAACACTGAAGCTTTCTTT. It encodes CASSLRGNTEAFF.

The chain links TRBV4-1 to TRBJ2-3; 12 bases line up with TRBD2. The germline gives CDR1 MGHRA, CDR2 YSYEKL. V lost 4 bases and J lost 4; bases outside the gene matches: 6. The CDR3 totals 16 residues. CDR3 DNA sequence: TGCGCCAGCAGCCCTAGCGGGGGGGCCGACGCAGATACGCAGTATTTT. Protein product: CASSPSGGADADTQYF.